These 27 T cell receptor beta chains were sequenced from one sample in a study of blood T cell repertoires in COVID-19. TCRdb's table, derived via immunoSEQ multiplex PCR, lists solely in-frame clones and lacks some. The sample has about 200,000 clones, 84% seen once. Material: PBMCs or T cells enriched from blood (not recorded which). Source of these receptors: a man aged 40-50 years who had recovered from COVID-19.

The chain links TRBV15 to TRBJ1-6; 9 nucleotides match TRBD1. V dropped 1 base and J dropped 9; count of bases not matched to a gene: 1. The CDR3 runs to 14 residues. Germline CDR1 is LNHNV and CDR2 is YYDKDF (reference sequence). CDR3 bases: TGTGCCACCAGCAGAGCGGGACAGGGTTCACCCCTCCACTTT. Its translation is CATSRAGQGSPLHF.

This clone was picked up many times. V is TRBV27 and J is TRBJ2-3, with a possible D match to TRBD1 (6 bases). The V end lost 2 bases, the J end lost 3 bases, and 9 bases lay between the germline ends. Germline CDR1 MNHEY, CDR2 SMNVEV (reference sequence). The CDR3 sequence is 14 residues long. For the CDR3, the DNA is TGTGCCAGCAGTTTACGGACAGCAACAGATACGCAGTATTTT. Protein: CASSLRTATDTQYF.

The chain joins TRBV2 to TRBJ1-1; 9 positions match TRBD1. CDR1 and CDR2 from the germline V gene are SNHLY and FYNNEI. The CDR3 length is 14 residues. V was clipped by 6 bases and J by 9 bases; unmatched bases: 11. CDR3 region: CASRAGTGNGKAFF. The DNA for the CDR3 is TGTGCCAGCAGGGCCGGGACAGGGAATGGAAAAGCTTTCTTT.

This clone has just one count. The chain joins TRBV4-2 to TRBJ1-2; D might be TRBD1 (5 bases). Germline-derived CDR1 and CDR2 are LGHNA and YNFKEQ. V was shortened by 4 bases and J by 6 bases, with 24 bases between the two germline ends. The CDR3 consists of 17 residues. DNA for the CDR3: TGTGCCAGCAGCCGCCTCCTCAAGGGGTCGCGTTTCAATGGCTACACCTTC. Translating gives CASSRLLKGSRFNGYTF.

The chain has TRBV12-3 or TRBV12-4 and TRBJ2-2; D gene unclear. The length of the CDR3 is 13 residues. The V and J ends lost 2 bases and 5 bases respectively, with 6 bases between them. This CDR3 reads CASSLRRTGELFF. The CDR3 coding sequence is TGTGCCAGCAGTTTACGGCGGACCGGGGAGCTGTTTTTT.

Here the CDR3 reads CASSPGGLDDNQPQHF. DNA for the CDR3: TGCGCCAGCAGCCCGGGGGGCCTGGATGACAATCAGCCCCAGCATTTT. V and J are TRBV23-1 and TRBJ1-5, with D tentatively TRBD1 (6 bases). TRBV23-1 falls under the ORF class, with uncertain function. The CDR3 runs to 16 residues. The V end was cut by 6 bases, the J end by 3 bases, with 18 bases between.

Ten or more counts support this clone. The chain recombines TRBV13 with TRBJ1-1; a weak D match, TRBD1 (6 bases). With 5 bases removed from V and 0 bases from J, the gap between germline ends came to 16 bases. The CDR3 covers 16 residues. Germline values: CDR1 PRHDT, CDR2 FYEKMQ (reference sequence). Here the CDR3 reads CASSRTGTPMNTEAFF. The DNA for the CDR3 is TGTGCCAGCAGCCGAACAGGGACCCCCATGAACACTGAAGCTTTCTTT.

V and J are TRBV27 and TRBJ1-2; TRBD1 aligns across 10 bases. In germline, CDR1 is MNHEY, CDR2 SMNVEV (reference sequence). V shed 6 bases and J 9 bases; nucleotides not matched to a gene: 7. The CDR3 spans 13 residues. CDR3 loop: CASRNRDRGSYTF. The CDR3 coding sequence is TGTGCCAGCAGAAACCGGGACAGGGGAAGCTACACCTTC.

The rearrangement links TRBV9 to TRBJ2-7; 9 bases match TRBD2. This CDR3 has 15 amino acids. Germline loops: CDR1 SGDLS, CDR2 YYNGEE. Trimming took 3 bases from V and 2 from J; bases not matched to a gene: 6. CDR3: CASSEGSGGPYEQYF. CDR3 nucleotides: TGTGCCAGCAGCGAGGGTAGCGGGGGCCCCTACGAGCAGTACTTC.

V gene TRBV11-2 combines with J gene TRBJ2-5; D gene uncertain. The V gene lost 5 bases and the J gene lost 5 bases, with 6 bases spanning the gap. The CDR3 loop spans 11 amino acids. In germline, CDR1 is SGHAT, CDR2 FQNNGV. CDR3 sequence (DNA): TGTGCCAGCAGCCCCCGGGAGACCCAGTACTTC. Its translation is CASSPRETQYF.

The V call is TRBV5-4, the J call TRBJ1-2, with D hard to call. Trimming took off 1 base at V and 1 base at J, with 8 bases between the two ends. Germline V gene sequence: CDR1 SGHNT, CDR2 YYREEE (reference sequence). The CDR3 is made up of 14 amino acids. The CDR3 DNA sequence: TGTGCCAGCAGCTTGAGAGAACGTAACTATGGCTACACCTTC. Translated, it gives CASSLRERNYGYTF.

V is TRBV6-2 or TRBV6-3 and J is TRBJ2-1; tentative D call: TRBD2 (5 bases). The CDR3 is made up of 15 amino acids. Trimming removed 2 bases from V and 4 bases from J, with 12 bases in between. Germline V CDR1 and CDR2: MNHEY, SVGEGT. The CDR3 loop reads CASSYSGLTYNEQFF. The CDR3 DNA is TGTGCCAGCAGTTACAGCGGCCTCACTTACAATGAGCAGTTCTTC.

The gene calls are TRBV27 and TRBJ1-1, with a tentative D call TRBD1 (6 bases). The CDR3 sequence is 14 residues long. Trimming shortened V by 7 bases and J by 0 bases, and 12 bases separated the two germline ends. The V gene's germline CDR1 is MNHEY and CDR2 SMNVEV (reference sequence). The DNA for the CDR3 is TGTGCCAGCACCTTAACAGGGATGAACACTGAAGCTTTCTTT. Translation: CASTLTGMNTEAFF.

This chain joins TRBV9 and TRBJ2-3; 10 bases are shared with TRBD2. CDR3 length: 15 residues. J was trimmed by 3 bases and V by 6 bases; bases with no gene match: 7. Germline CDR1 and CDR2: SGDLS and YYNGEE. CDR3 residues: CASNRAGGPTDTQYF. The CDR3 DNA is TGTGCCAGCAACCGAGCGGGGGGGCCGACAGATACGCAGTATTTT. The whole variable domain, remainder taken from reference TRBV9 and TRBJ2-3, is DSGVTQTPKHLITATGQRVTLRCSPRSGDLSVYWYQQSLDQGLQFLIQYYNGEERAKGNILERFSAQQFPDLHSELNLSSLELGDSALYFCASNRAGGPTDTQYFGPGTRLTVL.

The chain recombines TRBV18 with TRBJ1-4, with TRBD1 identical over 8 bases. Germline CDR1 reads KGHSH; CDR2 reads LQKENI. The V and J ends lost 2 bases and 7 bases, in that order; junction bases with no gene match: 6. This CDR3 is built from 15 residues. This CDR3 reads CASSPGTGLREKLFF. The CDR3 nucleotides read TGTGCCAGCTCACCAGGGACAGGCCTACGTGAAAAACTGTTTTTT.

This clone was seen a few times. The chain uses TRBV29-1 and TRBJ1-2; 11 bases align to TRBD1. With 4 bases clipped from V and 7 bases from J, the junction kept 2 bases outside the gene matches. The CDR3 has 12 residues. The germline gives CDR1 SQVTM, CDR2 ANQGSEA. The chain's CDR3 is CSVVGQGGGYTF. Written as DNA, the CDR3 is TGCAGCGTTGTGGGACAGGGGGGTGGCTACACCTTC.

Of note for this clone: Distinct nucleotide sequences in the sample also encode this CDR3. The chain carries TRBV30 and TRBJ2-5, with TRBD1 identical over 10 bases. Losses at the gene ends were 5 bases for V and 4 bases for J; bases not matched to a gene: 4. This CDR3 is built from 13 residues. Germline V gene sequence: CDR1 GTSNPN, CDR2 SVGIG (reference sequence). The CDR3 here is CAWGGQGRETQYF. The CDR3 bases are TGTGCCTGGGGGGGACAGGGGCGAGAGACCCAGTACTTC. The complete variable domain, with remaining parts taken from reference TRBV30 and TRBJ2-5, reads SQTIHQWPATLVQPVGSPLSLECTVEGTSNPNLYWYRQAAGRGLQLLFYSVGIGQISSEVPQNLSASRPQDRQFILSSKKLLLSDSGFYLCAWGGQGRETQYFGPGTRLLVL.

The chain links TRBV15 to TRBJ1-1; D not resolved. The V gene lost 0 bases and the J gene lost 0 bases, with 2 bases spanning the gap. Germline V gene sequence: CDR1 LNHNV, CDR2 YYDKDF (reference sequence). CDR3 length equals 13 residues. The chain's CDR3 is CATSRDMNTEAFF. The CDR3 region has the DNA TGTGCCACCAGCAGAGATATGAACACTGAAGCTTTCTTT.

The V and J genes are TRBV10-3 and TRBJ1-2; TRBD1 might be the D (5 bases). Germline CDR1 reads ENHRY; CDR2 reads SYGVKD. This CDR3 has 14 amino acids. The V and J ends lost 7 bases and 7 bases respectively, with 19 bases between them. CDR3 amino acids: CAIKGAGIGFGYTF. In nucleotides, the CDR3 is TGTGCCATCAAAGGGGCAGGGATCGGCTTTGGCTACACCTTC.

The chain combines TRBV28 with TRBJ2-7; possibly TRBD1 for D (5 bases). V dropped 2 bases and J dropped 5 bases, with 13 bases sitting between them. The CDR3 covers 14 residues. Germline CDR1 MDHEN, CDR2 SYDVKM. The CDR3 spells CASSLQQVAHEQYF. The CDR3 region has the DNA TGTGCCAGCAGTTTACAACAGGTAGCCCACGAGCAGTACTTC.

This chain uses TRBV5-1 with TRBJ2-5, with TRBD2 matching 8 bases. CDR1 is SGHRS, CDR2 YFSETQ, per germline. Losses at the gene ends were 5 bases for V and 5 bases for J; bases not matched to a gene: 11. This CDR3 is 15 amino acids long. The CDR3 sequence is CASSGGAGVWETQYF. CDR3 bases: TGCGCCAGCAGTGGCGGAGCGGGGGTGTGGGAGACCCAGTACTTC.

V is TRBV24-1 and J is TRBJ2-1; D is unclear. Germline CDR1 reads KGHDR; CDR2 reads SFDVKD. Trimming took off 0 bases at V and 5 bases at J, with 7 bases between the two ends. The CDR3 runs 14 residues. The CDR3 reads CATSDLGGDNEQFF. The CDR3 nucleotides read TGTGCCACCAGTGATTTGGGCGGAGACAATGAGCAGTTCTTC.

V is TRBV7-9 and J is TRBJ1-1, with a tentative D call TRBD1 (5 bases). CDR1 SEHNR and CDR2 FQNEAQ come from the germline V gene (reference sequence). V was shortened by 2 bases and J by 1 base, with 11 bases between the two germline ends. The CDR3 is 15 amino acids. The CDR3 DNA follows: TGTGCCAGCAGCTTATTGGGGCAGGAGAACACTGAAGCTTTCTTT. Translation gives CASSLLGQENTEAFF.

This clone has a handful of counts. The V gene is TRBV28, the J gene TRBJ1-2, with a tentative D call TRBD1 (6 bases). The CDR3 consists of 13 residues. V lost 6 bases and J 6 bases, leaving 14 bases between the germline ends. Germline V gene lookup returns CDR1 MDHEN and CDR2 SYDVKM. This chain's CDR3 is CASRLWGRDGYTF. The CDR3 DNA is TGTGCCAGCAGGCTCTGGGGGCGGGATGGCTACACCTTC.

CDR3 bases: TGTGCCAGCAGCTTGCGCGGGAACACAGATACGCAGTATTTT. Translated, it gives CASSLRGNTDTQYF. V and J are TRBV5-5 and TRBJ2-3, with D perhaps TRBD2 (6 bases). Between the trimmed V and J ends, which lost 1 base and 2 bases, there was a span of 8 bases. The CDR3 consists of 14 residues. Germline V gene data show CDR1 as SGHKS and CDR2 as YYEKEE (reference sequence).

The genes are TRBV7-3 and TRBJ1-1; the D gene is possibly TRBD1 (5 bases). The germline gives CDR1 SGHTA, CDR2 FQGTGA. The CDR3 consists of 15 residues. V was cut by 0 bases and J by 7 bases, with 15 bases left in between. CDR3 sequence (DNA): TGTGCCAGCAGCTTAACGCGGGACGGGGCAAGTGAAGCTTTCTTT. Translating it yields CASSLTRDGASEAFF.

This clone appeared a single time. The chain employs TRBV7-9 and TRBJ1-1; tentatively, D is TRBD1 (6 bases). The CDR3 sequence is 14 residues long. The germline V gene encodes CDR1 SEHNR and CDR2 FQNEAQ (reference sequence). V dropped 0 bases and J dropped 4 bases, with 9 bases sitting between them. The CDR3 reads CASSLAQGGTEAFF. CDR3 coding DNA: TGTGCCAGCAGCTTAGCACAGGGCGGCACTGAAGCTTTCTTT.